Sequencing of this TCR beta chain was carried out in a study of blood T cell repertoires in COVID-19. Looking at the study overall: Acute and convalescent COVID-19 specimens originated in the United States, Italy and Spain.

Only one count was recorded for this clone. In the source study's methods: Estimation of nucleated cell counts was performed using reference gene primer amplification. Measured with immunoSEQ multiplex PCR; TCRdb has only the in-frame clones, and not every one. The D gene and trimming were derived from the DNA, and the V and J assignments and clone size from that table. This table has 300,000 to 450,000 clones, around 87% appearing once. The length of the CDR3 is 16 residues. In germline, CDR1 is MRHNA, CDR2 SNTAGT. V lost 2 bases to trimming and J lost 4 bases; unmatched junction nucleotides: 7. The receptor was isolated from a woman aged 55-69 years with COVID-19, enrolled during active disease. Sequenced: peripheral blood. The rearrangement uses TRBV6-4 and TRBJ2-1; the match to TRBD2 covers 8 bases. The CDR3 bases are TGTGCCAGCAGTGACCATAGTGGGACTAGATACAATGAGCAGTTCTTC. Translating it yields CASSDHSGTRYNEQFF.